These 29 T cell receptor beta chains were sequenced from one sample in a study of identical twins. TCRdb analysed the 5' RACE reads with MiXCR anew, one entry per CDR3 protein. The table lists 300,000 to 400,000 distinct CDR3 sequences, approximately 13% of them singletons. These data also featured in a second study, about yellow fever vaccine responses in identical twins.

Input material: CD8+ T cells sorted from blood. The source is a woman aged 18-29 years in good health.

The rearrangement joins TRBV7-6 to TRBJ1-1, with D possibly being TRBD1 (5 bases). Germline assignment: CDR1 SGHVS and CDR2 FNYEAQ. This CDR3 comprises 11 residues. V shed 4 bases and J shed 11 bases, with 11 bases lying between them. CDR3: CASSSGLLAFF. The CDR3 DNA follows: TGTGCCAGCAGCTCGGGACTTTTGGCTTTCTTT.

This clonotype appeared a few times. The chain couples TRBV14 to TRBJ2-1; 9 positions match TRBD2. V gave up 3 bases and J gave up 5 bases; unmatched junction bases: 5. This CDR3 contains 15 residues. Per germline, CDR1 SGHDN and CDR2 FVKESK. In nucleotides, the CDR3 is TGTGCCAGCAGCCAGGGCGCGGGGGGGGACAATGAGCAGTTCTTC. Protein: CASSQGAGGDNEQFF.

This clonotype was seen a few times. The chain recombines TRBV27 with TRBJ2-2; TRBD1 matches at 7 bases. The CDR3 runs to 14 residues. V dropped 4 bases and J dropped 5; count of bases not matched to a gene: 4. Germline assignment: CDR1 MNHEY and CDR2 SMNVEV (reference sequence). CDR3 protein: CASSYYRGTGELFF. Here the CDR3 DNA reads TGTGCCAGCAGTTACTACAGGGGAACCGGGGAGCTGTTTTTT.

The CDR3 DNA follows: TGCGCCAGCAGCCAAGATCTTGGCAGGGGGTACGATGAGCAGTTCTTC. This codes for CASSQDLGRGYDEQFF. The rearrangement uses TRBV4-1 and TRBJ2-1, with TRBD1 identical over 7 bases. The CDR3 has 16 residues. Germline CDR1 and CDR2: MGHRA and YSYEKL. V gave up 0 bases and J gave up 8 bases; unmatched junction bases: 10.

The chain uses TRBV7-9 and TRBJ2-7, with 7 bases aligning to TRBD2. The CDR3 runs to 16 residues. V lost 5 bases to trimming and J lost 3 bases; unmatched junction nucleotides: 13. Germline V gene data show CDR1 as SEHNR and CDR2 as FQNEAQ (reference sequence). The CDR3 sequence is CASSPLTGGPIYEQYF. CDR3 sequence (DNA): TGTGCCAGCAGCCCCCTCACGGGAGGCCCCATCTACGAGCAGTACTTC.

This clonotype turned up a few times. The chain links TRBV29-1 to TRBJ1-1; D is ambiguous. Trimming shortened V by 1 base and J by 6 bases, and 9 bases separated the two germline ends. CDR3 length: 12 amino acids. Germline-derived CDR1 and CDR2 are SQVTM and ANQGSEA. The DNA of the CDR3 is TGCAGCGTTGAAGGGCGGTGGGCTGAAGCTTTCTTT. Protein product: CSVEGRWAEAFF.

V gene TRBV11-1 combines with J gene TRBJ2-5; D unclear. This CDR3 is 13 amino acids long. Germline CDR1 SGHAT, CDR2 FQDESV (reference sequence). V dropped 3 bases and J dropped 3 bases, with 8 bases sitting between them. Written as DNA, the CDR3 is TGTGCCAGCAGCTTCGTGGTTAAAGAGACCCAGTACTTC. This encodes CASSFVVKETQYF. The complete variable domain, with remaining parts taken from reference TRBV11-1 and TRBJ2-5, reads EAEVAQSPRYKITEKSQAVAFWCDPISGHATLYWYRQILGQGPELLVQFQDESVVDDSQLPKDRFSAERLKGVDSTLKIQPAELGDSAMYLCASSFVVKETQYFGPGTRLLVL.

This clonotype was observed at least ten times. The rearrangement links TRBV7-6 to TRBJ1-2; D remains unclear. CDR3 length: 13 residues. Germline CDR1 SGHVS, CDR2 FNYEAQ. V was trimmed by 1 base and J by 0 bases, leaving 3 bases between them. CDR3 nucleotide sequence: TGTGCCAGCAGCTTAGGAGCTAACTATGGCTACACCTTC. This translates into CASSLGANYGYTF.

This clonotype was counted a few times. This rearrangement joins TRBV11-2 to TRBJ2-7; no clear D gene. V was pared by 5 bases and J by 2 bases, with 13 bases between. CDR1 is SGHAT and CDR2 is FQNNGV in the germline V gene. This CDR3 spans 14 amino acids. The CDR3 is CASSPTSDTYEQYF. CDR3 in DNA: TGTGCCAGCAGCCCCACGAGCGACACCTACGAGCAGTACTTC. Variable domain in full (rest from reference TRBV11-2 and TRBJ2-7): EAGVAQSPRYKIIEKRQSVAFWCNPISGHATLYWYQQILGQGPKLLIQFQNNGVVDDSQLPKDRFSAERLKGVDSTLKIQPAKLEDSAVYLCASSPTSDTYEQYFGPGTRLTVT.

The chain couples TRBV18 to TRBJ2-7, with D possibly matching TRBD1 (7 bases). V shed 0 bases and J shed 2 bases, with 17 bases lying between them. The CDR3 consists of 17 residues. Germline V CDR1 and CDR2: KGHSH, LQKENI. The CDR3 DNA is TGTGCCAGCTCACCACCGACGGGGGACAGCCCGGCCTACGAGCAGTACGTC. Translating gives CASSPPTGDSPAYEQYV.

The V gene is TRBV7-8, the J gene TRBJ2-7, with a tentative D call TRBD1 (7 bases). In germline, CDR1 is SGHVS, CDR2 FQNEAQ. Trimming shortened V by 9 bases and J by 1 base, and 19 bases separated the two germline ends. The CDR3 runs to 15 residues. The CDR3 DNA sequence: TGTGCCAGAACGGTGACGGGGGACAGTTCCTACGAGCAGTACGTC. Translated: CARTVTGDSSYEQYV.

This sequence joins TRBV7-9 and TRBJ2-2; D is perhaps TRBD1 (6 bases). Germline V gene data show CDR1 as SEHNR and CDR2 as FQNEAQ (reference sequence). The V gene lost 4 bases and the J gene lost 4 bases, with 13 bases spanning the gap. This CDR3 comprises 15 residues. DNA for the CDR3: TGTGCCAGCAGCTCAATGACAGGACTCACCGGGGAGCTGTTTTTT. Its translation: CASSSMTGLTGELFF.

J is TRBJ1-2 and V is TRBV24-1, with TRBD1 identical over 9 bases. Germline V gene sequence: CDR1 KGHDR, CDR2 SFDVKD. The CDR3 is made up of 15 amino acids. V was clipped by 4 bases and J by 7 bases; unmatched bases: 9. The CDR3 region is CATSDPRDRDFGYTF. As DNA, the CDR3 is TGTGCCACCAGTGACCCCAGGGACAGGGACTTTGGCTACACCTTC.

This clonotype was detected only a few times. The chain is built from TRBV3-1 and TRBJ2-1, with D tentatively TRBD1 (6 bases). V gave up 0 bases and J gave up 6 bases, with 12 bases separating them. Germline CDR1 LGHDT, CDR2 YNNKEL (reference sequence). The CDR3 covers 15 residues. CDR3 sequence: CASSQDSGVGNEQFF. The CDR3 coding sequence is TGTGCCAGCAGCCAAGACTCAGGGGTCGGCAATGAGCAGTTCTTC.

This clonotype has a handful of counts. This sequence joins TRBV7-9 and TRBJ2-1; 9 bases are a match to TRBD2. With 4 bases clipped from V and 3 bases from J, the junction kept 4 bases outside the gene matches. Per germline, CDR1 SEHNR and CDR2 FQNEAQ (reference sequence). This CDR3 has 15 residues. CDR3 sequence: CASSWASGIYNEQFF. The CDR3 region has the DNA TGTGCCAGCAGCTGGGCTAGCGGGATCTACAATGAGCAGTTCTTC.

The chain is built from TRBV11-1 and TRBJ2-2; 7 bases line up with TRBD1. With 5 bases clipped from V and 4 bases from J, the junction kept 16 bases outside the gene matches. The CDR3 is made up of 18 amino acids. Germline V gene data show CDR1 as SGHAT and CDR2 as FQDESV (reference sequence). CDR3 sequence reads: CASSHPARGRPTTGELFF. The DNA of the CDR3 is TGTGCCAGCAGCCACCCTGCAAGGGGGCGGCCGACCACCGGGGAGCTGTTTTTT.

The chain employs TRBV15 and TRBJ2-1, with a tentative D call TRBD1 (6 bases). Germline loops: CDR1 LNHNV, CDR2 YYDKDF (reference sequence). V was pared by 1 base and J by 14 bases, with 24 bases between. This CDR3 comprises 16 residues. CDR3 DNA sequence: TGTGCCACCAGCAGAGGAACACAACAGGGATTGGGTTGGAAGTTCTTC. Its protein is CATSRGTQQGLGWKFF.

J is TRBJ2-1 and V is TRBV7-9; a possible D gene is TRBD1 (5 bases). V was cut by 3 bases and J by 7 bases, with 7 bases left in between. Germline V gene lookup returns CDR1 SEHNR and CDR2 FQNEAQ (reference sequence). The CDR3 spans 12 residues. The chain's CDR3 is CASSFGANEQFF. Here the CDR3 DNA reads TGTGCCAGCAGCTTTGGGGCGAATGAGCAGTTCTTC.

The chain links TRBV6-1 to TRBJ1-5; 7 bases map to TRBD1. The ends lost 5 bases at V and 6 bases at J; junction bases unmatched: 7. Germline values: CDR1 MNHNS, CDR2 SASEGT. CDR3 size: 14 residues. The CDR3 loop reads CASSRTGVGQPQHF. The CDR3 DNA is TGTGCCAGCAGTCGAACAGGGGTTGGTCAGCCCCAGCATTTT.

This clonotype has just a few counts. The V and J genes are TRBV4-1 and TRBJ1-6; D gene uncertain. Looked up from germline, CDR1 is MGHRA and CDR2 is YSYEKL. V lost 1 base, J lost 0 bases, and 4 bases lay in between. The length of the CDR3 is 15 residues. In DNA form, the CDR3 reads TGCGCCAGCAGCCAAGGCGGCTCCTATAATTCACCCCTCCACTTT. This codes for CASSQGGSYNSPLHF.

This sequence joins TRBV5-6 and TRBJ1-4; D gene unclear. This CDR3 region has 14 residues. The germline V and J ends were trimmed by 3 bases and 3 bases, with 9 bases remaining between them. Germline assignment: CDR1 SGHDT and CDR2 YYEEEE. The CDR3 is CASSYGRPNEKLFF. For the CDR3, the DNA is TGTGCCAGCAGCTACGGGAGGCCTAATGAAAAACTGTTTTTT.

This clonotype was seen at least ten times. The V gene is TRBV12-3 or TRBV12-4, the J gene TRBJ2-7; weak D call: TRBD1 (8 bases). Trimming removed 5 bases at V and 2 bases at J, with 13 bases between. The CDR3 runs 14 residues. The CDR3 region is CASSAQGGTYEQYF. In DNA form, the CDR3 reads TGTGCCAGCAGTGCACAGGGGGGGACCTACGAGCAGTACTTC.

In this sample, this clonotype turned up a few times. The DNA of the CDR3 is TGTGCCAGCAGTTTACCCCCCGGGGGGAGTAGGAATGAGCAGTTCTTC. It specifies CASSLPPGGSRNEQFF. The V gene is TRBV12-3 or TRBV12-4, the J gene TRBJ2-1, with 7 bases fitting TRBD2. The CDR3 totals 16 residues. J was trimmed by 7 bases and V by 2 bases; bases with no gene match: 11.

In its sample, this clonotype was seen a few times. The chain links TRBV27 to TRBJ2-2; 10 bases agree with TRBD1. CDR1 and CDR2 from the germline V gene are MNHEY and SMNVEV (reference sequence). The CDR3 extends over 16 amino acids. Trimming cost V 1 base and J 5 bases; bases outside gene matches: 4. CDR3 loop: CASSLYGTGATGELFF. Written as DNA, the CDR3 is TGTGCCAGCAGTTTATATGGGACAGGGGCGACCGGGGAGCTGTTTTTT.

The chain carries TRBV27 and TRBJ1-6; 7 bases are shared with TRBD1. In germline, CDR1 is MNHEY, CDR2 SMNVEV (reference sequence). The CDR3 contains 12 residues. V was clipped by 4 bases and J by 16 bases; unmatched bases: 7. The CDR3 reads CASSSSDRRLHF. In DNA form, the CDR3 reads TGTGCCAGCAGTTCATCGGACAGGAGACTCCACTTT.

This clonotype was detected ten times or more. The V gene is TRBV12-3 or TRBV12-4, the J gene TRBJ2-1; 8 nucleotides align to TRBD1. The CDR3 extends over 15 amino acids. J was trimmed by 1 base and V by 4 bases; bases with no gene match: 3. CDR3 loop: CASSSQGDSYNEQFF. The CDR3 coding sequence is TGTGCCAGCAGTTCACAGGGGGATTCCTACAATGAGCAGTTCTTC.

This clonotype was counted ten times or more. The J gene is TRBJ2-7, the V gene TRBV4-1; D unclear. Germline V gene data show CDR1 as MGHRA and CDR2 as YSYEKL. Trimming took off 1 base at V and 0 bases at J, with 10 bases between the two ends. CDR3 length: 15 amino acids. The CDR3 nucleotides read TGCGCCAGCAGCCAAGGAGCTGCCCTCTCCTACGAGCAGTACTTC. Translation: CASSQGAALSYEQYF.

CDR3 region: CASSHQGPRETQYF. DNA for the CDR3: TGTGCCAGCAGTCATCAGGGTCCCAGGGAGACCCAGTACTTC. The rearrangement joins TRBV27 to TRBJ2-5; TRBD1 is a possible D gene (5 bases). V lost 5 bases to trimming and J lost 5 bases, with 15 bases between them. The germline V gene encodes CDR1 MNHEY and CDR2 SMNVEV (reference sequence). CDR3 size: 14 residues.

This clonotype was detected many times. The rearrangement links TRBV11-1 to TRBJ2-3, with 10 bases fitting TRBD2. J was trimmed by 2 bases and V by 0 bases; bases with no gene match: 14. Per germline, CDR1 SGHAT and CDR2 FQDESV (reference sequence). CDR3 size: 20 residues. The CDR3 region is CASSLAKIKLGLAVTDTQYF. The DNA of the CDR3 is TGTGCCAGCAGCTTAGCGAAAATCAAACTAGGACTAGCGGTCACAGATACGCAGTATTTT.